Shown below are 18 T cell receptor beta chains from a single sample sequenced in a study of TIL therapy for anti-PD-1-resistant metastatic lung cancer. Documented time point: pre-treatment sample, taken before nivolumab and TIL therapy. The libraries were made with immunoSEQ v3. Data came from immunoSEQ multiplex PCR; TCRdb stores just in-frame clones and leaves some out. The data hold 30,000 or so clones, with about 80% observed a single time. Sequenced here: blood, sampled at baseline. The receptors derive from a woman between 25 and 85 years old with non-small cell lung cancer.

The DNA for the CDR3 is TGTGCCAGCGGACCGGGACAGGGCCACGAGCAGTACTTC. Its protein is CASGPGQGHEQYF. This chain connects TRBV28 to TRBJ2-7; 9 bases line up with TRBD1. V shed 8 bases and J 5 bases; nucleotides not matched to a gene: 7. The CDR3 runs to 13 residues. Germline V lookup: CDR1 MDHEN, CDR2 SYDVKM.

The V and J genes are TRBV5-1 and TRBJ2-2, with 8 positions matching TRBD1. V shed 3 bases and J 3 bases; nucleotides not matched to a gene: 10. Germline values: CDR1 SGHRS, CDR2 YFSETQ. The CDR3 length is 17 residues. Here the CDR3 reads CASSYSGTGSYTGELFF. CDR3 nucleotide sequence: TGCGCCAGCAGCTACTCCGGGACAGGAAGCTACACCGGGGAGCTGTTTTTT.

Only a few counts were recorded for this clone. V is TRBV2 and J is TRBJ1-1; D gene unclear. The germline gives CDR1 SNHLY, CDR2 FYNNEI. Deletions cut 6 bases from V and 0 bases from J, with 14 bases between. CDR3 size: 15 residues. CDR3 coding DNA: TGTGCCAGCAGAAAAGAGGGAGTGATGAACACTGAAGCTTTCTTT. It is translated as CASRKEGVMNTEAFF.

This chain links TRBV19 with TRBJ2-1, with 7 nucleotides matching TRBD1. V shed 3 bases and J 5 bases; nucleotides not matched to a gene: 10. The CDR3 length is 16 residues. CDR1 is LNHDA and CDR2 is SQIVND in the germline V gene (reference sequence). CDR3 sequence reads: CASSIIGKGANNEQFF. The DNA of the CDR3 is TGTGCCAGTAGTATTATCGGGAAGGGGGCGAACAATGAGCAGTTCTTC.

The CDR3 spells CASSTRAGNYGYTF. The CDR3 nucleotides are TGTGCCAGCAGTACCAGGGCTGGGAACTATGGCTACACCTTC. The chain recombines TRBV27 with TRBJ1-2; D is possibly TRBD1 (5 bases). V was clipped by 5 bases and J by 2 bases, with 12 bases between them. The CDR3 has 14 amino acids. Per the germline V gene, CDR1 is MNHEY and CDR2 is SMNVEV (reference sequence).

In nucleotides, the CDR3 is TGTGCCAGCACCATGGGGACTAGCGCTTACAATGAGCAGTTCTTC. This translates into CASTMGTSAYNEQFF. The chain has TRBV9 and TRBJ2-1; TRBD2 matches at 10 bases. CDR3 length: 15 residues. Per germline, CDR1 SGDLS and CDR2 YYNGEE. J was trimmed by 4 bases and V by 6 bases; bases with no gene match: 7.

This CDR3 reads CASTEDGPGYRGEQYF. CDR3 nucleotide sequence: TGTGCCAGCACCGAAGATGGTCCGGGCTATCGGGGCGAGCAGTACTTC. V gene TRBV2 combines with J gene TRBJ2-7, with TRBD2 as a possible D gene (5 bases). Germline V CDR1 and CDR2: SNHLY, FYNNEI. The ends were cut back, 7 bases at V and 6 bases at J, with 25 bases in the middle. The CDR3 runs to 16 residues. Filled out from reference TRBV2 and TRBJ2-7, the complete variable domain reads EPEVTQTPSHQVTQMGQEVILRCVPISNHLYFYWYRQILGQKVEFLVSFYNNEISEKSEIFDDQFSVERPDGSNFTLKIRSTKLEDSAMYFCASTEDGPGYRGEQYFGPGTRLTVT.

In its sample, this clone was seen once. The rearrangement uses TRBV6-1 and TRBJ2-3, with 11 positions matching TRBD2. This CDR3 contains 15 residues. With V trimmed by 6 bases and J by 7 bases, 9 bases remained unmatched. Germline CDR1 is MNHNS and CDR2 is SASEGT. The CDR3 reads CASRVAGGPVNTQYF. The CDR3 DNA follows: TGTGCCAGCAGAGTAGCGGGAGGGCCGGTAAATACGCAGTATTTT.

The CDR3, as DNA: TGCGCCAGCAGCAGGGGACCGTCCGACGAGCAGTACTTC. As protein: CASSRGPSDEQYF. The rearrangement uses TRBV5-1 and TRBJ2-7, with D tentatively TRBD1 or TRBD2 (5 bases each). V gave up 4 bases and J gave up 5 bases, with 13 bases separating them. The CDR3 has 13 residues. Germline V gives CDR1 SGHRS, CDR2 YFSETQ.

V usage is TRBV5-1 and J usage is TRBJ2-1, with 9 bases lining up with TRBD2. CDR3 length equals 17 residues. Germline V gene data show CDR1 as SGHRS and CDR2 as YFSETQ. The trim removed 5 bases at V and 5 bases at J, leaving 14 bases unmatched. Here the CDR3 reads CASRSGIGTSPNNEQFF. The CDR3 bases are TGCGCCAGCAGAAGCGGAATTGGGACTAGCCCGAACAATGAGCAGTTCTTC.

The chain joins TRBV6-4 to TRBJ2-3; TRBD2 aligns across 7 bases. There are 15 residues in the CDR3. The germline V gene encodes CDR1 MRHNA and CDR2 SNTAGT. The V segment lost 5 bases and the J segment 7 bases; nucleotides outside the gene matches: 12. In DNA form, the CDR3 reads TGTGCCAGCAGTTCAGCGGCCGGGGGACTAAATACGCAGTATTTT. Its protein is CASSSAAGGLNTQYF.

This clone was seen a few times. The gene calls are TRBV2 and TRBJ2-7; D uncertain. The length of the CDR3 is 11 residues. V gave up 6 bases and J gave up 4 bases, with 7 bases separating them. The germline CDR1 and CDR2 sequences are SNHLY and FYNNEI. CDR3 sequence reads: CASSNTYEQYF. In DNA form, the CDR3 reads TGTGCCAGCAGCAACACATACGAGCAGTACTTC.

This chain connects TRBV10-3 to TRBJ2-6, with D unclear. The V gene lost 0 bases and the J gene lost 0 bases, with 6 bases spanning the gap. Germline lookup yields CDR1 ENHRY and CDR2 SYGVKD. The CDR3 covers 16 residues. The CDR3, as DNA: TGTGCCATCAGTGAGTCGGGATACTCTGGGGCCAACGTCCTGACTTTC. It translates to CAISESGYSGANVLTF.

The chain uses TRBV2 and TRBJ2-1; D perhaps matches TRBD2 (6 bases). The length of the CDR3 is 12 residues. Deletions cut 4 bases from V and 6 bases from J, with 7 bases between. CDR1 and CDR2 from the germline V gene are SNHLY and FYNNEI. The CDR3 sequence: CASSGLVNEQFF. CDR3 nucleotides: TGTGCCAGCAGTGGACTAGTCAATGAGCAGTTCTTC.

The sample holds a few counts of this clone. This chain connects TRBV5-1 to TRBJ2-1, with a weak D call TRBD2 (5 bases). Germline V gene data show CDR1 as SGHRS and CDR2 as YFSETQ. This CDR3 has 13 residues. V gave up 5 bases and J gave up 10 bases, with 16 bases separating them. CDR3 coding DNA: TGCGCCAGCAGTTCCCCTACTAGTTGGGAGCAGTTCTTC. Encoded protein: CASSSPTSWEQFF.

The rearrangement links TRBV5-5 to TRBJ2-1; no clear D. Germline CDR1 is SGHKS and CDR2 is YYEKEE (reference sequence). The CDR3 has 14 amino acids. The V end was cut by 1 base, the J end by 1 base, with 6 bases between. The CDR3 DNA reads as TGTGCCAGCAGCTTGTTTGGATCCTACAATGAGCAGTTCTTC. It translates to CASSLFGSYNEQFF.

The chain couples TRBV6-5 to TRBJ2-5, with 10 bases identical to TRBD2. The CDR3 totals 15 residues. Looked up from germline, CDR1 is MNHEY and CDR2 is SVGAGI. V lost 6 bases to trimming and J lost 7 bases; unmatched junction nucleotides: 11. The chain's CDR3 is CASSQLAGPRGTQYF. CDR3 nucleotides: TGTGCCAGCAGCCAACTAGCGGGACCCAGGGGGACCCAGTACTTC.

The rearrangement uses TRBV11-2 and TRBJ2-1; TRBD2 agrees at 10 bases. V shed 1 base, J shed 1 base, and the junction held 1 base outside the gene matches. Germline CDR1 SGHAT, CDR2 FQNNGV. This CDR3 has 16 residues. The CDR3 loop is CASSLGGLASYNEQFF. CDR3 coding DNA: TGTGCCAGCAGCTTAGGGGGACTAGCGTCCTACAATGAGCAGTTCTTC.